This T cell receptor beta chain was identified in a study of vaccination effects on CD4 cells after COVID-19 (dated 2022 in TCRdb). Background for the entire study: Two doses of either the BNT162b2 or the mRNA-1273 mRNA SARS-CoV-2 vaccine were administered to participants. SARS-CoV-2 spike-specific CD4+ TCR repertoires from before and after mRNA vaccination were compared in COVID-19 convalescent patients and in infection-naive vaccine recipients. Altogether, over 9 COVID-19 convalescent patients and 4 SARS-CoV-2-naive healthy vaccine recipients made up the full study. Cultures from other donors in the study were sequenced using the Oncomine TCR Beta short-read assay on an Illumina iSeq 100. The paper's findings and limits, for the study overall: Among healthy vaccine recipients, nearly all vaccine-induced clones were SARS-CoV-2 mono-reactive, and only 1 of 255 was cross-reactive with common cold coronaviruses. Both infection-induced and vaccine-induced clones contracted markedly at late post-vaccination timepoints, which is consistent with waning T cell responses. The study was limited by a small number of convalescent patients, and early post-infection timepoints were lacking.

Library preparation used the immunoSEQ multiplex PCR assay. DNA from the CD4+ T cells that had been cultured and isolated underwent TCR beta CDR3 sequencing. The authors' pipeline ran thus. Non-productive TCR sequences were removed, reads were trimmed to the CDR3 region, and CDR3s of at least 7 amino acids were retained. Antigen-specific clonotypes were identified using the MANAFEST web app by comparison of expansion in peptide wells against reference cultures. To count as positive, a clone had to show expansion at FDR<0.05 compared with the reference and with all other wells, an odds ratio above 5, and a frequency above 0.1% in two replicate wells. A clonotype was called cross-reactive if it was significantly expanded both in SARS-CoV-2 spike wells and in at least one common cold coronavirus spike condition. Levenshtein distance calculated with the stringdist R package was used to assess CDR3 similarity, and unrooted trees were constructed with ape in R 3.6.1. TCRdb's version of the immuneACCESS table is confined to in-frame rearrangements and falls short of the full clone set. An unresolved V gene accounts for under half of the shortfall where checked; the remainder is of unknown origin. Clone size and V and J calls were adopted from that table, with D and trimming inferred from the DNA. The sample has approximately 54,000 clones on record, 80% to 85% of them singletons. The ten largest clones represent 2% to 3% of the sample.

In the ViraFEST assay, PBMC were stimulated with viral peptide pools, and antigen-specific CD4+ T cell clonotypes were then identified by expansion using TCR sequencing. After about 10 days of culture, CD4+ T cells were isolated with the EasySep CD4+ T cell isolation kit. Negative nucleocapsid antibody results before and after vaccination confirmed that the healthy vaccine recipients had no prior SARS-CoV-2 infection. Approximately 2.1 million PBMC per well were cultured in IMDM with about 4.8% human AB serum, 8.5 to 10 IU/ml IL-2 and gentamicin, plus 10 ug/ml peptides. Half of the culture medium was replaced with fresh IL-2-containing medium on days 3 and 7. Unless otherwise noted, each peptide stimulation condition was cultured in triplicate wells. PBMC were separated from whole blood using Ficoll-Paque Plus gradient centrifugation and were then either cryopreserved at -140C or used fresh. The spike proteins of SARS-CoV-2 and of the common cold coronaviruses HCoV-NL63, HCoV-OC43 and HCoV-229E were spanned by overlapping peptide pools. The QIAamp micro DNA kit was used to extract genomic DNA from the cultured CD4+ T cells.

The CDR3 holds 18 amino acids from the cysteine to the phenylalanine. Solely the CDR3 DNA is kept, with 54 bases framed from the first base. V is cut back by 2 bases and J by 5 bases, with 15 bases in the junction unmatched. CDR1 and CDR2 were assigned from the germline V gene (reference sequence) as LNHDA and SQIVND. About this clone: There is no known antigen for this receptor. Base qualities are not recorded, but no much larger clone differs from it by a single base.

The TCR comes from a human donor who received a COVID-19 vaccine. Source: CD4+ T cells from PBMCs cultured with HCoV-229E spike peptides, taken before COVID-19 vaccination. The sample's cell subset or site, from its label and the paper: HCoV-229E spike overlapping peptide pool stimulation. The rearrangement joined TRBV19 to TRBJ2-1; TRBD1 matches 7 bases in the middle. CDR3 reads: CASSIRWTGTEIDNEQFF. The sequence in DNA is TGTGCCAGTAGTATACGATGGACCGGGACAGAAATCGACAATGAGCAGTTCTTC.